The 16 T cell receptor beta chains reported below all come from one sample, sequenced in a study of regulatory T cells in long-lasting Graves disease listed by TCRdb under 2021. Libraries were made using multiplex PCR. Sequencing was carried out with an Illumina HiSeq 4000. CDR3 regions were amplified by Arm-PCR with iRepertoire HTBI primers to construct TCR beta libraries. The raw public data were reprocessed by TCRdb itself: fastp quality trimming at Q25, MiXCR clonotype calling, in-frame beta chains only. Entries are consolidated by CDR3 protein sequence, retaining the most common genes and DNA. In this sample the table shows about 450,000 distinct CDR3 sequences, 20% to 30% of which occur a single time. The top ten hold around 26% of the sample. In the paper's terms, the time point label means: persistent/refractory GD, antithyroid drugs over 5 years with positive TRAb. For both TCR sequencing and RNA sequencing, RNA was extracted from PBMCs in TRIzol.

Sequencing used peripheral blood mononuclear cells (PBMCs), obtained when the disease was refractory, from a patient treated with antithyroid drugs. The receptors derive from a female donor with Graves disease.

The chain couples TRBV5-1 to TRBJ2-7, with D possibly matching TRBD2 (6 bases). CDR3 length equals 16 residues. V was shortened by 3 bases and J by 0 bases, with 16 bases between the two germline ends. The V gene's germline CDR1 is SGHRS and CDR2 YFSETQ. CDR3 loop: CASSSVGEASSYEQYF. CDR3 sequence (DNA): TGCGCCAGCAGCTCGGTCGGGGAGGCCTCCTCCTACGAGCAGTACTTC.

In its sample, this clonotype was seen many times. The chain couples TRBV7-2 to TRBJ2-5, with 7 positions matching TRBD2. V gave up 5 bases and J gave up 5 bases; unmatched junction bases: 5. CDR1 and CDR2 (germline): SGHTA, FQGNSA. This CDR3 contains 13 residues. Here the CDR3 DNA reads TGTGCCAGCAGCCCTAACGGGGGGGAGACCCAGTACTTC. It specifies CASSPNGGETQYF.

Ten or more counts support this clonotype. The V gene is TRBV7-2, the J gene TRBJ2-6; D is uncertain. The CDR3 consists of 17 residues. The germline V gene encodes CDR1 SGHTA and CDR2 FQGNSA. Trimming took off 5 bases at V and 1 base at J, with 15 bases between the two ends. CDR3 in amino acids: CASSPRSSVSGANVLTF. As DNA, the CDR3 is TGTGCCAGCAGCCCCAGGTCCTCTGTATCTGGGGCCAACGTCCTGACTTTC. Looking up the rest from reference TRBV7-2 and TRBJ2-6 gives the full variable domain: GAGVSQSPSNKVTEKGKDVELRCDPISGHTALYWYRQSLGQGLEFLIYFQGNSAPDKSGLPSDRFSAERTGGSVSTLTIQRTQQEDSAVYLCASSPRSSVSGANVLTFGAGSRLTVL.

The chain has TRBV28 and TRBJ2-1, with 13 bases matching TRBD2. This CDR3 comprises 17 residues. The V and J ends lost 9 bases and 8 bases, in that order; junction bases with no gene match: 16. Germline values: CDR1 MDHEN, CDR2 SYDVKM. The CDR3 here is CASTGLAGALLPDEQFF. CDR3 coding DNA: TGTGCCAGTACTGGACTAGCGGGAGCCTTACTCCCGGATGAGCAGTTCTTC.

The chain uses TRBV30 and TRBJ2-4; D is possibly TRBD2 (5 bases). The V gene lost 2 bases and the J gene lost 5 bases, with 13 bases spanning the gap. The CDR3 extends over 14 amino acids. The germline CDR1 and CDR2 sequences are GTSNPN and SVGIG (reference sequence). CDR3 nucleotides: TGTGCCTGGAGTATCGGCGGGCGCCAAAACATTCAGTACTTC. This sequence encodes CAWSIGGRQNIQYF.

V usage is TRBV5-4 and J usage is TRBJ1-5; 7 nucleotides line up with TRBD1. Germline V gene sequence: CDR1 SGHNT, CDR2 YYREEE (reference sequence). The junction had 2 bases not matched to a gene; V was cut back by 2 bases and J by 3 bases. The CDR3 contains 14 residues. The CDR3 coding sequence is TGTGCCAGCAGCTTACAGGGGAACAATCAGCCCCAGCATTTT. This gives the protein CASSLQGNNQPQHF.

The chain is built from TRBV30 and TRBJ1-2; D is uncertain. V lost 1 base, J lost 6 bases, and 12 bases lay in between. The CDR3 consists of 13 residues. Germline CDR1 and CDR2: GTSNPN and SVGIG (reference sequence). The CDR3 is CAWSDTWRDGYTF. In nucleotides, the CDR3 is TGTGCCTGGAGTGACACTTGGAGGGATGGCTACACCTTC.

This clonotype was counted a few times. The CDR3 DNA is TGTGCCAGCAGCCTAAGCGTAACCTACGAGCAGTACTTC. Its protein product is CASSLSVTYEQYF. V and J are TRBV6-1 and TRBJ2-7; D unresolved. Trimming stripped 6 bases from V and 2 bases from J, with 11 bases between. This CDR3 spans 13 amino acids. Looked up from germline, CDR1 is MNHNS and CDR2 is SASEGT.

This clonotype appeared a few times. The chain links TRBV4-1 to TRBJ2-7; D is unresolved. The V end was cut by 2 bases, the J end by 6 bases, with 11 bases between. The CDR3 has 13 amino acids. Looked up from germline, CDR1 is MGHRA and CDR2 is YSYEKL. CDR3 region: CASSQRSFAEQYF. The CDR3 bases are TGCGCCAGCAGCCAACGTTCTTTCGCCGAGCAGTACTTC.

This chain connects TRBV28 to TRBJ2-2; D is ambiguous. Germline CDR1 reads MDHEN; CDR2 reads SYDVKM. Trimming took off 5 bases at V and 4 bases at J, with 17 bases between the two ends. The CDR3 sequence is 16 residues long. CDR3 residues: CASSPAGWEGTGELFF. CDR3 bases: TGTGCCAGCAGTCCCGCCGGGTGGGAAGGCACCGGGGAGCTGTTTTTT.

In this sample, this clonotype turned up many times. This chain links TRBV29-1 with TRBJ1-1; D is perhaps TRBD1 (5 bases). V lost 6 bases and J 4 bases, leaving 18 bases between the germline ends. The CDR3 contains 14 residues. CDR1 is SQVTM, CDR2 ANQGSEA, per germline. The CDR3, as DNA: TGCAGCGTCCGGGAATTAATCGGGGGCACTGAAGCTTTCTTT. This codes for CSVRELIGGTEAFF.

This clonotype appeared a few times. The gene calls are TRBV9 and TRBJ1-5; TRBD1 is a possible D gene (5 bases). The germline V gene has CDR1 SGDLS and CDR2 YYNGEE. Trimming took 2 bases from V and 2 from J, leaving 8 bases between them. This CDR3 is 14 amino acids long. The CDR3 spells CASSVEQGNQPQHF. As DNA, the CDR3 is TGTGCCAGCAGCGTGGAACAGGGCAATCAGCCCCAGCATTTT.

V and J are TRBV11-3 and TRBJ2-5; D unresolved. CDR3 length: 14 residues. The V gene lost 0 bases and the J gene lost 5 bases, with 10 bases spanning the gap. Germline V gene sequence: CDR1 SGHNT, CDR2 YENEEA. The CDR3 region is CASSLEGRDETQYF. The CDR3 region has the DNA TGTGCCAGCAGCTTAGAGGGAAGGGATGAGACCCAGTACTTC.

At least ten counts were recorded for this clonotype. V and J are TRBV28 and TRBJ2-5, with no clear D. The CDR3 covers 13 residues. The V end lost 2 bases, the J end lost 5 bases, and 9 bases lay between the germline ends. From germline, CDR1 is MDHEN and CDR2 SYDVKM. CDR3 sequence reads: CASSLGWVETQYF. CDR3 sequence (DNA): TGTGCCAGCAGTTTAGGGTGGGTGGAGACCCAGTACTTC.

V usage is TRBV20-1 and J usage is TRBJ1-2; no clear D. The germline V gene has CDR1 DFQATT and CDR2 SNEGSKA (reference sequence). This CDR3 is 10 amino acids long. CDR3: CSVDTDGYTF. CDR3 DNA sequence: TGCAGCGTTGACACGGACGGCTACACCTTC.

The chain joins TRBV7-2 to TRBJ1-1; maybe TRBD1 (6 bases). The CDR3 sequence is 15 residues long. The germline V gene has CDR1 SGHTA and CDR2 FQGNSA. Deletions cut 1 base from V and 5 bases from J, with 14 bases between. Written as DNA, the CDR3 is TGTGCCAGCAGCTTAGACGGGGGGCGAGGGACTGAAGCTTTCTTT. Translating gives CASSLDGGRGTEAFF. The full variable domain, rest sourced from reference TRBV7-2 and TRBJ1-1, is GAGVSQSPSNKVTEKGKDVELRCDPISGHTALYWYRQSLGQGLEFLIYFQGNSAPDKSGLPSDRFSAERTGGSVSTLTIQRTQQEDSAVYLCASSLDGGRGTEAFFGQGTRLTVV.